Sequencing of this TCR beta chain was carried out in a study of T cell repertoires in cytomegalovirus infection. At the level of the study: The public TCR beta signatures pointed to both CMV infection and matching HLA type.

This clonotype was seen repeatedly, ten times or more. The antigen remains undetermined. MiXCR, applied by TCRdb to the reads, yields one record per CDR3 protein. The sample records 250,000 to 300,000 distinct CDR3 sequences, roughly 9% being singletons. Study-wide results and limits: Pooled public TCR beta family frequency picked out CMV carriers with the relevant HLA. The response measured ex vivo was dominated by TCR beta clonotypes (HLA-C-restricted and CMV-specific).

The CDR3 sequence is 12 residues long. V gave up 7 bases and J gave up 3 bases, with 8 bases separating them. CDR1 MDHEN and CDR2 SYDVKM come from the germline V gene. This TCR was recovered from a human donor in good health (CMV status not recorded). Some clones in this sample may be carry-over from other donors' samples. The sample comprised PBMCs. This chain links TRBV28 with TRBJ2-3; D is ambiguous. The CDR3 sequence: CASTEGTDTQYF. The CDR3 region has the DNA TGTGCCAGCACAGAAGGGACAGATACGCAGTATTTT.